This TCR beta chain was observed in a study of blood T cell repertoires in COVID-19. On the study more broadly: The United States, Italy and Spain provided the acute and convalescent COVID-19 samples. T cells, B-cell-depleted T cells, or PBMCs supplied cDNA or gDNA.

Germline V CDR1 and CDR2: MNHEY, SMNVEV (reference sequence). Trimming cost V 10 bases and J 4 bases, with 15 bases left between them. This CDR3 is 13 amino acids long. Authors' analysis steps: Amplifying reference gene primers gave estimates of nucleated cell counts. Sequencing was performed with immunoSEQ multiplex PCR; in TCRdb, only in-frame clones are kept and a portion is missing. The DNA was the basis for D and trimming; V, J and clone size are from that table. The data contain 150,000 or so clones, roughly nine tenths of them singletons. The V gene is TRBV27, the J gene TRBJ2-3, with D possibly TRBD1 on 7 matching bases. The sample taken for sequencing was peripheral blood. The clonotype originates from a man aged 60 to 69 with active or convalescent COVID-19. DNA for the CDR3: TGTGCCACCTCGCGGGACAGCGCAGATACGCAGTATTTT. Translating gives CATSRDSADTQYF.